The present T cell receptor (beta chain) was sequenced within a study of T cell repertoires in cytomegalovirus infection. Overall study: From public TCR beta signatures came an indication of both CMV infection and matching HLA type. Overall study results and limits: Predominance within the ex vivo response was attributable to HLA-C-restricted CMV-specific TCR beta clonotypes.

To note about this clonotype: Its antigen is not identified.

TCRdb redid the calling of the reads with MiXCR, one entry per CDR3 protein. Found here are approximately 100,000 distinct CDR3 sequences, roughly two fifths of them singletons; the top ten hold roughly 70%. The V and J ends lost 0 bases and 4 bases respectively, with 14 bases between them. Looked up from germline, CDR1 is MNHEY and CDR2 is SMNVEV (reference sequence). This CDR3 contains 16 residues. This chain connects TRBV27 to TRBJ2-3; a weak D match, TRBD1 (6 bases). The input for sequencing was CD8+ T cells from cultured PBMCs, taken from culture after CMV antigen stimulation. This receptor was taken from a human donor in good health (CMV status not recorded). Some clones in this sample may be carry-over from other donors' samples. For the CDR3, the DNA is TGTGCCAGCAGTTTATCGGGTCAGGGGTCGGCAGATACGCAGTATTTT. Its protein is CASSLSGQGSADTQYF.